This T cell receptor (beta chain) was sequenced during a study of long-term antiretroviral therapy in people with HIV. Study in general: Sampling started about a decade before the 2015 immediate-ART recommendation. Study-wide points: Clonotypes expanded prior to ART showed repertoire dominance at all sampled time points.

Sequencing used immunoSEQ v3.0 at survey level. Only in-frame clones appear in the TCRdb table, and some are missing; sequencing was by immunoSEQ multiplex PCR. This sample has about 17,000 clones; 90% to 95% occur once, and the top ten carry over 8%. In the case of this clone: Antigen: not known.

The CDR3 is 14 amino acids. The V segment lost 6 bases and the J segment 9 bases; nucleotides outside the gene matches: 8. Germline CDR1 is MNHNS and CDR2 is SASEGT. This material consisted of unsorted PBMCs, taken 0.3 years after starting antiretroviral therapy. The TCR was taken from a man between 60 and 75 years old with HIV. The rearrangement links TRBV6-1 to TRBJ1-5; 10 nucleotides line up with TRBD1. CDR3 bases: TGTGCCAGCAGCCGGGACAGGGGCGCTGGGCCCCAGCATTTT. It specifies CASSRDRGAGPQHF.